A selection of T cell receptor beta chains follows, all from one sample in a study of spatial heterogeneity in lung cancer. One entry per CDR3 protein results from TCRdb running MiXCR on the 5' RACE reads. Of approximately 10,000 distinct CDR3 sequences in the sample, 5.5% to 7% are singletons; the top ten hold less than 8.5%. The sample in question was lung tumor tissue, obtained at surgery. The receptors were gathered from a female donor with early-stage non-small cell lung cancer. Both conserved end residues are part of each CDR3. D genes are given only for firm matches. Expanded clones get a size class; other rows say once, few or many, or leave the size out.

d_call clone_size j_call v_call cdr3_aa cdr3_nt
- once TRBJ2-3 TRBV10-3 CAISEAGRTDTQYF TGTGCCATCAGTGAGGCCGGTCGCACAGATACGCAGTATTTT
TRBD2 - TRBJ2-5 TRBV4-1 CASSPIAVAGTQETQYF TGCGCCAGCAGCCCCATCGCGGTAGCGGGGACCCAAGAGACCCAGTACTTC
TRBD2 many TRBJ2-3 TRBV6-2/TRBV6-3 CASSYSRGSGDTDTQYF TGTGCCAGCAGTTACTCGAGAGGTAGCGGGGACACAGATACGCAGTATTTT
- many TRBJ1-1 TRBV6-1 CASSPPGRRSEAFF TGTGCCAGCAGTCCTCCGGGACGAAGAAGTGAAGCTTTCTTT
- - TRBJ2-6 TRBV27 CASSSGANVLTF TGTGCCAGCTCCTCTGGGGCCAACGTCCTGACTTTC
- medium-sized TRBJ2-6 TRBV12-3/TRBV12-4 CASSFSGANVLTF TGTGCCAGCAGTTTCTCTGGGGCCAACGTCCTGACTTTC
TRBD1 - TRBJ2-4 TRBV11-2 CASRRGQDLIQYF TGTGCCAGCAGACGGGGACAGGATCTCATTCAGTACTTC
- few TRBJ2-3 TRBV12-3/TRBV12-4 CASSLRRTNTDTQYF TGTGCCAGCAGTTTAAGGCGGACGAACACAGATACGCAGTATTTT
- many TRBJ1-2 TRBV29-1 CSATGDGHYGYTF TGCAGCGCCACGGGGGACGGCCACTATGGCTACACCTTC
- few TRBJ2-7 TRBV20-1 CSASRSADEQYF TGCAGTGCTAGTAGGTCCGCGGACGAGCAGTACTTC
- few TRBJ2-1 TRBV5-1 CASSPNYNEQFF TGCGCCAGCAGCCCGAACTACAATGAGCAGTTCTTC
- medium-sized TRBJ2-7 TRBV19 CASSAGHRYEQYF TGTGCCAGTAGTGCGGGACACCGCTACGAGCAGTACTTC
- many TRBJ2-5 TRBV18 CASSRAAEETQYF TGTGCCAGCTCCCGCGCCGCCGAAGAGACCCAGTACTTC
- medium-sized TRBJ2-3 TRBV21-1 CANLPSSGLAGRYTQYF TGTGCCAACCTCCCCAGTTCGGGACTAGCGGGAAGGTATACGCAGTATTTT
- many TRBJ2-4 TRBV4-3 CASSQSSRSRNIQYF TGCGCCAGCAGCCAATCCTCACGCTCCAGAAACATTCAGTACTTC
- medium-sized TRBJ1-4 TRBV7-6 CASSLTGTIFF TGTGCCAGCAGCTTGACCGGGACGATTTTTTTT
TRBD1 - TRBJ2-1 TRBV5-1 CASSPSGGSYNEQFF TGCGCCAGCAGCCCGTCAGGGGGCTCCTACAATGAGCAGTTCTTC
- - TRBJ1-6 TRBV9 CASSVGDISPLHF TGTGCCAGCAGCGTAGGTGACATCTCACCCCTCCACTTT
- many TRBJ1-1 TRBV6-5 CASIDSSSPEAFF TGTGCCAGCATTGACAGTAGCTCTCCCGAAGCTTTCTTT
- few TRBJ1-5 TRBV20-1 CSAWDEDNQPQHF TGCAGTGCCTGGGACGAGGACAATCAGCCCCAGCATTTT
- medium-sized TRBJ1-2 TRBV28 CASSPIGGYYGYTF TGTGCCAGCAGCCCAATAGGAGGCTACTATGGCTACACCTTC
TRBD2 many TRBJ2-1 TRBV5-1 CASSLVASGPSNEQFF TGCGCCAGCAGCTTGGTGGCTAGCGGGCCTTCCAATGAGCAGTTCTTC
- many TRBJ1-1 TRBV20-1 CSARFRQMNTEAFF TGCAGTGCTAGATTTCGGCAGATGAACACTGAAGCTTTCTTT
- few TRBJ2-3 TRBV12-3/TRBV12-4 CASSTTGMDTQYF TGTGCCAGCAGTACCACAGGGATGGATACGCAGTATTTT
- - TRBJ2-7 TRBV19 CASSLTAGIAYEQYF TGTGCCAGTAGTCTCACCGCCGGGATTGCCTACGAGCAGTACTTC
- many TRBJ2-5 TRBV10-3 CAISIDRETQYF TGTGCCATCAGCATCGATCGAGAGACCCAGTACTTC
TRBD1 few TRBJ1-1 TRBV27 CASSFLGRTGGTEAFF TGTGCCAGCAGTTTTTTGGGGAGGACAGGGGGAACTGAAGCTTTCTTT
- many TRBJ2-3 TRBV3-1 CASSGGRGSTDTQYF TGTGCCAGCAGCGGGGGGCGGGGCAGCACAGATACGCAGTATTTT
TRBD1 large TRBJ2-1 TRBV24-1 CATSDPLDRVEEGSAYNEQFF TGTGCCACCAGTGATCCCTTGGACAGGGTAGAAGAGGGAAGCGCCTACAATGAGCAGTTCTTC
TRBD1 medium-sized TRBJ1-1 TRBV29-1 CSPDHSKQGAPGTEAFF TGCAGCCCCGATCACTCCAAACAGGGGGCGCCGGGCACTGAAGCTTTCTTT
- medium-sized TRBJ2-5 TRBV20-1 CSASRRETQYF TGCAGTGCTAGTAGGCGGGAGACCCAGTACTTC
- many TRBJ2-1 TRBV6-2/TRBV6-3 CASSRGENEQFF TGTGCCAGCAGCCGCGGGGAGAATGAGCAGTTCTTC
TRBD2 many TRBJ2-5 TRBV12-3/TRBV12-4 CASRLAGVETQYF TGTGCCAGCAGACTAGCGGGAGTGGAGACCCAGTACTTC
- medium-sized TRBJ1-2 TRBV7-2 CASSITGYGYTF TGTGCCAGCAGCATCACCGGCTATGGCTACACCTTC
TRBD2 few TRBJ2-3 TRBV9 CASSWGGRAADTQYF TGTGCCAGCAGCTGGGGCGGGAGGGCTGCAGATACGCAGTATTTT
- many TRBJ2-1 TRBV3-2 CASSLRAGGNEQFF TGTGCCAGCAGCCTAAGAGCGGGAGGGAATGAGCAGTTCTTC
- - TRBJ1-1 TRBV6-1 CASSPLRTEAFF TGTGCCAGCAGTCCCCTACGGACGGAAGCTTTCTTT
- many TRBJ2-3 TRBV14 CASSQEVWTKDTDTQYF TGTGCCAGCAGCCAAGAGGTCTGGACAAAAGACACAGATACGCAGTATTTT
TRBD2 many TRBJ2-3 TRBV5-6 CASRTGTSSQYF TGTGCCAGCAGAACAGGGACTAGCTCGCAGTATTTT
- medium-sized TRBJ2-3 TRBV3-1 CASSHSVPIDWGFGTDTQYF TGTGCCAGCAGCCACTCGGTTCCGATAGATTGGGGCTTCGGCACAGATACGCAGTATTTT
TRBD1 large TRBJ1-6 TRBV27 CASSIGQVLNSPLHF TGTGCCAGCAGCATTGGACAGGTCCTGAATTCACCCCTCCACTTT
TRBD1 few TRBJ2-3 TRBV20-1 CSYGTGTDTQYF TGCAGTTACGGGACAGGCACAGATACGCAGTATTTT
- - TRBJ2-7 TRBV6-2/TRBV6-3 CASSFHPLYEQYF TGTGCCAGCAGTTTCCATCCACTATACGAGCAGTACTTC
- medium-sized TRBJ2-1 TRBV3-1 CASSQAYNEQFF TGTGCCAGCAGTCAAGCCTACAATGAGCAGTTCTTC
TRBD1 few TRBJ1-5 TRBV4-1 CASSQDFYGTGLIDSNQPQHF TGCGCCAGCAGCCAAGATTTTTATGGGACAGGTCTAATCGATAGCAATCAGCCCCAGCATTTT
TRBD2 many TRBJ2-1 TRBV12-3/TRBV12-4 CASSGLGGGFYNEQFF TGTGCCAGCAGCGGACTCGGGGGAGGGTTCTACAATGAGCAGTTCTTC
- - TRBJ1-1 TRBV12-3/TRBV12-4 CASSLLGGADTEAFF TGTGCCAGCAGTTTATTGGGGGGTGCGGACACTGAAGCTTTCTTT